The rows below give T cell receptor beta chains drawn from one sample of a study of CD8+ T cells in alopecia areata. Assay used: immunoSEQ multiplex PCR; TCRdb lists only in-frame clones, some missing. The sample has about 150,000 clones, more than 55% seen once. Sequencing was performed on CD8+ T cells sorted from blood. These receptors were taken from a human donor in good health. The conserved cysteine and the conserved F or W are not part of the CDR3 here. A D gene is named only where the DNA matches it firmly.

CDR3aa,d_gene,j_gene,v_gene,len
ASSLAGGEQY,NA,TRBJ2-7,TRBV28,10
SVGTDEQF,NA,TRBJ2-1,TRBV29-1,8
ASSQRDRYEQY,TRBD1,TRBJ2-7,TRBV4-2,11
ASSLGHVSYEQY,NA,TRBJ2-7,TRBV5-7,12
ASSLTGLNEQF,NA,TRBJ2-1,TRBV7-3,11
ASSYGADMPYEQY,NA,TRBJ2-7,TRBV6-5,13
ASSYSGASNQPQH,NA,TRBJ1-5,TRBV6-5,13
AARSIRRNTEAF,NA,TRBJ1-1,TRBV10-2,12
ASSEQAGSNQPQH,NA,TRBJ1-5,TRBV6-1,13
ASAGGPEGTQY,NA,TRBJ2-5,TRBV10-2,11
SVEDQGGPGANVLT,NA,TRBJ2-6,TRBV29-1,14
ASIGPGIGTEAF,NA,TRBJ1-1,TRBV13,12
ASSSGTMNGELF,TRBD2,TRBJ2-2,TRBV6-6,12
AQSSGTSPWRTYNEQF,TRBD2,TRBJ2-1,TRBV30,16
ANGWEDPNEQF,NA,TRBJ2-1,TRBV6-1,11
ASSLPGLAGQETQY,TRBD2,TRBJ2-5,TRBV28,14
ASSMGLGSGANVLT,NA,TRBJ2-6,TRBV19,14
ASSLFTSSSYEQY,NA,TRBJ2-7,TRBV27,13
ASSLVLATVTTEQF,NA,TRBJ2-1,TRBV7-9,14
ASSSSGYQETQY,NA,TRBJ2-5,TRBV5-1,12
ASSVEGYTDTQY,NA,TRBJ2-3,TRBV9,12
AWAADSSNEQF,NA,TRBJ2-1,TRBV30,11
ASSPLGLPSSYEQY,NA,TRBJ2-7,TRBV4-2,14
SVRDRASYEQY,TRBD1,TRBJ2-7,TRBV29-1,11
ASPPPLAIVGELF,NA,TRBJ2-2,TRBV7-8,13
ASSVGGGVHNEQF,NA,TRBJ2-1,TRBV9,13
ASSQERVAGPPQY,NA,TRBJ2-5,TRBV4-1,13
AWAGPGLQETQY,TRBD2,TRBJ2-5,TRBV30,12
ASSLVQLRLAAYNEQF,TRBD2,TRBJ2-1,TRBV5-6,16
ASSQEGGGDYGYT,NA,TRBJ1-2,TRBV4-2,13
ASSLAGQLTIGQPQH,NA,TRBJ1-5,TRBV7-8,15
ASSFPGGNQPQH,NA,TRBJ1-5,TRBV19,12
ASSSLNPGEQY,NA,TRBJ2-7,TRBV7-2,11
ASSYRGLQY,TRBD1,TRBJ2-3,TRBV6-5,9
ASSFNYNEQF,NA,TRBJ2-1,TRBV5-1,10
ASSLWSSGSGANVLT,NA,TRBJ2-6,TRBV7-9,15
ASSVGQGRRYT,TRBD1,TRBJ1-2,TRBV27,11
ASKSTGLSYEQY,NA,TRBJ2-7,TRBV6-1,12
ASSVGFSTGNEQF,NA,TRBJ2-1,TRBV9,13
ASSLKATDSYEQY,NA,TRBJ2-7,TRBV7-9,13